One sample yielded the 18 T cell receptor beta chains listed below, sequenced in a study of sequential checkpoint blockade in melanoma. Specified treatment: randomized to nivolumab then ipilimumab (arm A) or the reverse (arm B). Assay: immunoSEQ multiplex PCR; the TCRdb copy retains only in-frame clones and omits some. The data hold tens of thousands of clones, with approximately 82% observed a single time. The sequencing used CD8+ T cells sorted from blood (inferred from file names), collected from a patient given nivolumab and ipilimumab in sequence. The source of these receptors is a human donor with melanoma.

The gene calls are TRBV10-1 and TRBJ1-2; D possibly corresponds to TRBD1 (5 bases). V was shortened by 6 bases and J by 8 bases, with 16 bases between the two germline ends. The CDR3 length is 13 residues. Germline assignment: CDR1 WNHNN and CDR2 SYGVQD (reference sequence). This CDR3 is CASRVYRFGGYTF. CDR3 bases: TGCGCCAGCAGAGTCTACAGGTTTGGCGGCTACACCTTC.

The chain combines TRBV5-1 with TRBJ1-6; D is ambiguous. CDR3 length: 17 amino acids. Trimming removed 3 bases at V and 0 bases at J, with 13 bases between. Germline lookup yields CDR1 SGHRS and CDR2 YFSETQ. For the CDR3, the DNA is TGCGCCAGCAGCTCCGGTAGAGGGAGCTCCTATAATTCACCCCTCCACTTT. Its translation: CASSSGRGSSYNSPLHF. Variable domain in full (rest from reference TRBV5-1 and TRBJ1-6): KAGVTQTPRYLIKTRGQQVTLSCSPISGHRSVSWYQQTPGQGLQFLFEYFSETQRNKGNFPGRFSGRQFSNSRSEMNVSTLELGDSALYLCASSSGRGSSYNSPLHFGNGTRLTVT.

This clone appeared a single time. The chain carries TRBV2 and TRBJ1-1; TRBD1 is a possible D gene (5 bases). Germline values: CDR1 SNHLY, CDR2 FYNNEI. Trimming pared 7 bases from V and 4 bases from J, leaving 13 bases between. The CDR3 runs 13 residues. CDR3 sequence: CASTWTRRTEAFF. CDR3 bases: TGTGCCAGCACCTGGACAAGACGCACTGAAGCTTTCTTT.

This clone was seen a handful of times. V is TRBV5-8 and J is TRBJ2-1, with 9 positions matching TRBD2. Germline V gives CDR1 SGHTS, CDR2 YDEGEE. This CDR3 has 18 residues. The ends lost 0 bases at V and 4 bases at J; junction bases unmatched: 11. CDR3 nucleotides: TGTGCCAGCAGCTTGGCCGTTAATATAGCGGGGGTGTACAATGAGCAGTTCTTC. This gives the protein CASSLAVNIAGVYNEQFF.

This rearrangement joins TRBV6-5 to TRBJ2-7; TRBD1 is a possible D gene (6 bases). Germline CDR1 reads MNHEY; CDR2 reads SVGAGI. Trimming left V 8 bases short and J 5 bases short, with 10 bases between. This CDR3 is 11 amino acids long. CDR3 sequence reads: CASLRGDEQYF. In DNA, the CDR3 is TGTGCCAGCCTCAGGGGCGACGAGCAGTACTTC.

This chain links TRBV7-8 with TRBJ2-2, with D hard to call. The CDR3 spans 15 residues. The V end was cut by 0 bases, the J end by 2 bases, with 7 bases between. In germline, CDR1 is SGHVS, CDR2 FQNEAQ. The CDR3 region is CASSLAEFNTGELFF. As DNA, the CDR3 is TGTGCCAGCAGCTTAGCGGAGTTTAACACCGGGGAGCTGTTTTTT.

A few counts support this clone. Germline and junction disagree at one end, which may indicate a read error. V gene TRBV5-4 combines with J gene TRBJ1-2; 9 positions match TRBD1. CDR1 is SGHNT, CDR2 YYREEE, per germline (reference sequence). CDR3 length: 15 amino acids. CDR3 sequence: CASSRGTGTNYGYTF. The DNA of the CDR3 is TGCGCCAGCAGCCGGGGGACAGGGACCAACTATGGCTACACCTTC.

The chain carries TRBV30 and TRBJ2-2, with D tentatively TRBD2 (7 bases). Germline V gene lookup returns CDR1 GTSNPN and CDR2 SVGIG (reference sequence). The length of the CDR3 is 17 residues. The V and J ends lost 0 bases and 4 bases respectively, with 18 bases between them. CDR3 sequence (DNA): TGTGCCTGGAGTGTGCTCCTTGGGGGGGGGCCCACCGGGGAGCTGTTTTTT. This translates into CAWSVLLGGGPTGELFF.

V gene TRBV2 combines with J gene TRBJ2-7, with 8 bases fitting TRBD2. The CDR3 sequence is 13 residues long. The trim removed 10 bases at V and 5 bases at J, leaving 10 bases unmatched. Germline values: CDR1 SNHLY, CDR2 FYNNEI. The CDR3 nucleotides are TGTGCCATCACCGGGACTAGGGGGGACGAGCAGTACTTC. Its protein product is CAITGTRGDEQYF.

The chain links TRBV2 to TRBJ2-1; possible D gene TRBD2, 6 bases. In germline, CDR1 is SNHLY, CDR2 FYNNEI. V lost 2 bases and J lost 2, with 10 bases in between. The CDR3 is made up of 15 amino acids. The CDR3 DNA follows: TGTGCCAGCAGTGAATTGGCGGGAACCTACAATGAGCAGTTCTTC. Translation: CASSELAGTYNEQFF.

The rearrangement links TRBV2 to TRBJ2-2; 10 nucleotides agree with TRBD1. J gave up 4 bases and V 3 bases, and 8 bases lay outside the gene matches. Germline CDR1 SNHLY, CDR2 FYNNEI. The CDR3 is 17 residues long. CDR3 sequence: CASSEDGTGVRTGELFF. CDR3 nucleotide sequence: TGTGCCAGCAGTGAGGATGGGACAGGGGTTCGCACCGGGGAGCTGTTTTTT.

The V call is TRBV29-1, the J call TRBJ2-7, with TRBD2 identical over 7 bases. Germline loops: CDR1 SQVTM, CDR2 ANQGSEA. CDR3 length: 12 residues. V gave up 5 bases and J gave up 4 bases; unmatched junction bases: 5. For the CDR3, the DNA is TGCAGCGTTAGCGGGGTCGGGTACGAGCAGTACTTC. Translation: CSVSGVGYEQYF.

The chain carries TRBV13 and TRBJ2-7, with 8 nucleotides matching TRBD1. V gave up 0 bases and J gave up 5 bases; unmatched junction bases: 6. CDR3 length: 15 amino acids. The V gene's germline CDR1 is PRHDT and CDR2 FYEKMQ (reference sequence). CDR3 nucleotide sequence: TGTGCCAGCAGCTTAGGAGGGACAGGTCGACACGAGCAGTACTTC. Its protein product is CASSLGGTGRHEQYF.

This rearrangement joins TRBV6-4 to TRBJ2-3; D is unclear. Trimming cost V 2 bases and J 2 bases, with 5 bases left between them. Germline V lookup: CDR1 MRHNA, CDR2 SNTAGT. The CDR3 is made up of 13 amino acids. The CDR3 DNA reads TGTGCCAGCAGTGACGGCTCCACAGATACGCAGTATTTT. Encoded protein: CASSDGSTDTQYF.

CDR3: CASSRPGTGIRDQPQHF. CDR3 nucleotide sequence: TGTGCCAGCAGCCGTCCCGGGACAGGCATCAGGGATCAGCCCCAGCATTTT. The chain is built from TRBV5-8 and TRBJ1-5, with 8 positions matching TRBD1. Looked up from germline, CDR1 is SGHTS and CDR2 is YDEGEE. Trimming removed 4 bases from V and 5 bases from J; junction bases left unmatched: 14. The CDR3 length is 17 residues.

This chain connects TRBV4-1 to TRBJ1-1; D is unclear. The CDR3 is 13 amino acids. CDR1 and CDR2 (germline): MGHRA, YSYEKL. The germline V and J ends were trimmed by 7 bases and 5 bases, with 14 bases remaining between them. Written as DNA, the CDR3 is TGCGCCAGCAAGCCAAGTCCAACGACTGAAGCTTTCTTT. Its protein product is CASKPSPTTEAFF.

The CDR3 region has the DNA TGTGCCAGCAGTGTCAACAGGGGGCTTGGCGAGCAGTACTTC. The encoded protein is CASSVNRGLGEQYF. The rearrangement joins TRBV27 to TRBJ2-5; 9 positions agree with TRBD1. The J call may be faulty, since TRBJ2-7 better matches the DNA end. The CDR3 consists of 14 residues. Germline V gene sequence: CDR1 MNHEY, CDR2 SMNVEV (reference sequence).

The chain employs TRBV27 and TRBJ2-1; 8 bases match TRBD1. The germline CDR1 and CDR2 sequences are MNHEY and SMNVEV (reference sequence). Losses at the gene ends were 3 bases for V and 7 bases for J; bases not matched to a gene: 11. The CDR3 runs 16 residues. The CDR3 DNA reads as TGTGCCAGCAGTTTTGATCAGGGGGCAGCTACGAATGAGCAGTTCTTC. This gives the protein CASSFDQGAATNEQFF.